These 12 T cell receptor beta chains originate from one sample sequenced in a study of identical twins. One entry per CDR3 protein results from TCRdb running MiXCR on the 5' RACE reads. Of over 550,000 distinct CDR3 sequences detected, under 8.5% appear once; the ten largest clones hold around 1.6%. These data were likewise used in another study, on yellow fever vaccine responses in identical twins.

Sequencing was done on a sample of PBMCs. The receptors come from a woman aged 18-29 years in good health.

This chain joins TRBV7-8 and TRBJ2-1; 10 nucleotides line up with TRBD2. The CDR3 totals 19 residues. V shed 1 base and J 4 bases; nucleotides not matched to a gene: 13. Germline CDR1 is SGHVS and CDR2 is FQNEAQ. CDR3 amino acids: CASSLGRMGLAGVYNEQFF. The CDR3 nucleotides are TGTGCCAGCAGCTTAGGCCGAATGGGGCTAGCGGGAGTGTACAATGAGCAGTTCTTC.

V gene TRBV25-1 combines with J gene TRBJ2-5; D is ambiguous. Trimming stripped 0 bases from V and 5 bases from J, with 10 bases between. From germline, CDR1 is MGHDK and CDR2 SYGVNS. CDR3 length: 14 residues. CDR3 in amino acids: CASSEYSSVETQYF. The CDR3 coding sequence is TGTGCCAGCAGTGAATATAGTTCCGTGGAGACCCAGTACTTC.

This clonotype came up many times. The rearrangement joins TRBV4-1 to TRBJ1-5; D call uncertain. Germline lookup yields CDR1 MGHRA and CDR2 YSYEKL. Trimming pared 4 bases from V and 0 bases from J, leaving 10 bases between. The CDR3 has 15 residues. The CDR3 DNA is TGCGCCAGCAGCCCCTGGGCAGATAGCAATCAGCCCCAGCATTTT. Its protein is CASSPWADSNQPQHF.

This clonotype was counted between two and nine times. The rearrangement uses TRBV29-1 and TRBJ1-5; weak D call: TRBD1 (5 bases). CDR1 SQVTM and CDR2 ANQGSEA come from the germline V gene. With 7 bases removed from V and 6 bases from J, the gap between germline ends came to 22 bases. This CDR3 region has 15 residues. In DNA form, the CDR3 reads TGCAGCGCCCTGCTTAATGGCAGGGACGGTCAGCCCCAGCATTTT. This sequence encodes CSALLNGRDGQPQHF.

Concerning this clonotype itself: Just one base apart from a much larger clone, this may be a read error. J is TRBJ2-3 and V is TRBV12-5, with 13 bases fitting TRBD2. Germline values: CDR1 LGHNT, CDR2 FRNRAP. The CDR3 length is 17 residues. J lost 5 bases, V lost 2 bases, and 7 bases had no gene match. CDR3 nucleotide sequence: TGTGCTAGTGGTTTGCCGGGACTAGCGGGACTCATAGATACGCAGTATTTT. Translation: CASGLPGLAGLIDTQYF. The whole variable domain, filled in from reference TRBV12-5 and TRBJ2-3, reads DARVTQTPRHKVTEMGQEVTMRCQPILGHNTVFWYRQTMMQGLELLAYFRNRAPLDDSGMPKDRFSAEMPDATLATLKIQPSEPRDSAVYFCASGLPGLAGLIDTQYFGPGTRLTVL.

This clonotype was observed a few times. The chain links TRBV21-1 to TRBJ2-4. TRBV21-1 is a listed pseudogene. This CDR3 comprises 16 residues. For the CDR3, the DNA is TGTGCCAGCAGCAATTGGAGCGAGGTAGCCAAAAACATTCAGTACTTC. Protein: CASSNWSEVAKNIQYF.

This clonotype was seen only a few times. The chain joins TRBV20-1 to TRBJ2-7, with D tentatively TRBD1 or TRBD2 (5 bases each). This CDR3 contains 12 residues. Trimming took off 3 bases at V and 3 bases at J, with 9 bases between the two ends. Germline lookup yields CDR1 DFQATT and CDR2 SNEGSKA (reference sequence). The CDR3 DNA sequence: TGCAGTGCTAGGATGGGACGCTACGAGCAGTACTTC. It yields the protein CSARMGRYEQYF.

The V and J genes are TRBV7-8 and TRBJ2-1, with TRBD2 matching over 9 bases. The CDR3 sequence is 16 residues long. The junction had 4 bases not matched to a gene; V was cut back by 2 bases and J by 2 bases. Germline CDR1 reads SGHVS; CDR2 reads FQNEAQ. Written as DNA, the CDR3 is TGTGCCAGCAGCTTATTTAGCGGGGGCCCCTACAATGAGCAGTTCTTC. It translates to CASSLFSGGPYNEQFF.

In its sample, this clonotype was seen a few times. The rearrangement uses TRBV7-2 and TRBJ1-2, with D possibly TRBD1 on 5 matching bases. Trimming took 10 bases from V and 4 from J, leaving 22 bases between them. CDR3 length: 15 amino acids. Germline lookup yields CDR1 SGHTA and CDR2 FQGNSA. CDR3 loop: CATTGGRAVGYGYTF. In DNA form, the CDR3 reads TGTGCCACAACGGGGGGTAGGGCTGTCGGCTATGGCTACACCTTC. Based on the CDR3 plus reference TRBV7-2 and TRBJ1-2, the full variable domain is GAGVSQSPSNKVTEKGKDVELRCDPISGHTALYWYRQSLGQGLEFLIYFQGNSAPDKSGLPSDRFSAERTGGSVSTLTIQRTQQEDSAVYLCATTGGRAVGYGYTFGSGTRLTVV.

This clonotype was detected ten times or more. J is TRBJ2-3 and V is TRBV7-8, with 9 bases that match TRBD2. Germline trimming cut 2 bases from V and 2 bases from J; bases unmatched to any gene: 17. The CDR3 covers 20 residues. CDR1 and CDR2 (germline): SGHVS, FQNEAQ. CDR3 in DNA: TGTGCCAGCAGCTTAAGCGTAGCGGGGGACCTCATAGAGCCCACAGATACGCAGTATTTT. As protein: CASSLSVAGDLIEPTDTQYF.

This clonotype has at least ten counts. The chain is built from TRBV6-1 and TRBJ2-2; TRBD1 matches at 10 bases. The CDR3 contains 15 residues. V was pared by 7 bases and J by 6 bases, with 8 bases of the junction left unmatched. Germline CDR1 reads MNHNS; CDR2 reads SASEGT. In DNA form, the CDR3 reads TGTGCCAGCACTACGGGGACAGGGGAGTCCGGGGAGCTGTTTTTT. Residues: CASTTGTGESGELFF.

The table lists this clonotype with a count of one. The rearrangement joins TRBV2 to TRBJ2-3; unclear D gene. CDR3 length: 14 amino acids. The V end lost 5 bases, the J end lost 2 bases, and 11 bases lay between the germline ends. Germline assignment: CDR1 SNHLY and CDR2 FYNNEI. The CDR3 spells CASSFVEPTDTQYF. The CDR3 DNA reads TGTGCCAGCAGTTTTGTAGAGCCCACAGATACGCAGTATTTT.